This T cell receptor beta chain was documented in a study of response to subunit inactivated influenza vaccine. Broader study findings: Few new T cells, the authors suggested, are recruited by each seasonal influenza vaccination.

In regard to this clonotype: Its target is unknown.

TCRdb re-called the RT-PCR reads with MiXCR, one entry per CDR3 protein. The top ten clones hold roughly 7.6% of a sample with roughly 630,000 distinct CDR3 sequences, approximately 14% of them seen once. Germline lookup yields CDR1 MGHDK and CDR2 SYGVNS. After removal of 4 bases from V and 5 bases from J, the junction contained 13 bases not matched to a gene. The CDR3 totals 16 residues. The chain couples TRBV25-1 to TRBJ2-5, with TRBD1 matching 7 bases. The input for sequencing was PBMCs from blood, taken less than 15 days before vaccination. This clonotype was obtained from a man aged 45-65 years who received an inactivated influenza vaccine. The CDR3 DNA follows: TGTGCCAGCAGTGGCCCCCCAACAGGGGTAACGGAGACCCAGTACTTC. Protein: CASSGPPTGVTETQYF.